The clone carrying this T cell receptor (beta chain) was counted at least ten times. Its antigen is not identified. From 5'RACE with constant-segment primers came TCR alpha and TCR beta cDNA libraries that carried sample barcodes and UMIs. TCRdb re-derived calls from the 5' RACE reads in MiXCR, one entry per CDR3 protein. The sample includes roughly 580,000 distinct CDR3 sequences, roughly 18% seen only once; the top ten take about 12%. This specimen comes from a study of T-cell memory formation after mild COVID-19. The study's findings and limits: Contracting CD8+ clones were enriched in EMRA, CD4+ mainly in CM and EM. What remained unconfirmed was the SARS-CoV-2 specificity of second-wave clones peaking on day 37.

The CDR3 length is 13 residues. Trimming stripped 3 bases from V and 4 bases from J, with 8 bases between. The germline V gene has CDR1 SGHRS and CDR2 YFSETQ. This TCR was recovered from an adult woman who had mild COVID-19 (a few samples of this study predate the infection). Cell type and time point are not known. Sequences were obtained from PBMCs or a T cell subset sorted from them (not recorded which). The J gene is TRBJ2-1, the V gene TRBV5-1, with D perhaps TRBD1 or TRBD2 (5 bases each). CDR3 nucleotides: TGCGCCAGCAGCTGGGGCGGGTACAATGAGCAGTTCTTC. It encodes CASSWGGYNEQFF.